This T cell receptor beta chain originates from a study of OX40 agonist ivuxolimab in advanced cancers. Study in general: Ivuxolimab is a fully human IgG2 antibody that activates OX40 (CD134).

Method: immunoSEQ multiplex PCR; TCRdb's copy keeps in-frame clones and lacks some. The sample lists roughly 120,000 clones, around 92% occurring once. Sequencing used CD4+ or CD8+ T cells sorted from blood, obtained in a trial of the OX40 agonist ivuxolimab. The clonotype comes from an adult with an advanced solid tumor such as melanoma, head and neck, liver or kidney cancer.

This CDR3 is CASSQRLASYNEQFF. CDR3 bases: TGTGCCAGCAGCCAACGACTAGCCTCCTACAATGAGCAGTTCTTC. This rearrangement joins TRBV4-2 to TRBJ2-1, with TRBD2 matching 7 bases. CDR3 size: 15 residues. V shed 2 bases and J 0 bases; nucleotides not matched to a gene: 1. Germline CDR1 reads LGHNA; CDR2 reads YNFKEQ.